This T cell receptor beta chain stems from a study of T cells after yellow fever vaccination. Study summary: When fractions had low cell numbers, they were prepared with SMART-Seq v4 Ultra Low Input. Whole-study findings and limits: The secondary T-cell response peaked on day 5, not day 15, but was weaker. Among all clonotypes, a small share was observed in both CD4 and CD8 compartments.

The CDR3 covers 13 residues. V was trimmed by 4 bases and J by 5 bases, leaving 12 bases between them. Germline V gene sequence: CDR1 DFQATT, CDR2 SNEGSKA (reference sequence). TCRdb recomputed calls from the 5' RACE reads with MiXCR, one row per CDR3 protein. Of about 630,000 distinct CDR3 sequences listed, 9% to 15% are singletons. Comments on this clonotype: Antigen: not known.

The rearrangement uses TRBV20-1 and TRBJ2-4, with a tentative D call TRBD2 (5 bases). The source material was PBMCs, sampled on the day of the yellow fever booster vaccination. The sequence derives from a man in his thirties or forties who received the YFV17D yellow fever vaccine. CDR3 loop: CSAKSEVENIQYF. The CDR3 nucleotides are TGCAGTGCTAAGTCGGAGGTCGAAAACATTCAGTACTTC.